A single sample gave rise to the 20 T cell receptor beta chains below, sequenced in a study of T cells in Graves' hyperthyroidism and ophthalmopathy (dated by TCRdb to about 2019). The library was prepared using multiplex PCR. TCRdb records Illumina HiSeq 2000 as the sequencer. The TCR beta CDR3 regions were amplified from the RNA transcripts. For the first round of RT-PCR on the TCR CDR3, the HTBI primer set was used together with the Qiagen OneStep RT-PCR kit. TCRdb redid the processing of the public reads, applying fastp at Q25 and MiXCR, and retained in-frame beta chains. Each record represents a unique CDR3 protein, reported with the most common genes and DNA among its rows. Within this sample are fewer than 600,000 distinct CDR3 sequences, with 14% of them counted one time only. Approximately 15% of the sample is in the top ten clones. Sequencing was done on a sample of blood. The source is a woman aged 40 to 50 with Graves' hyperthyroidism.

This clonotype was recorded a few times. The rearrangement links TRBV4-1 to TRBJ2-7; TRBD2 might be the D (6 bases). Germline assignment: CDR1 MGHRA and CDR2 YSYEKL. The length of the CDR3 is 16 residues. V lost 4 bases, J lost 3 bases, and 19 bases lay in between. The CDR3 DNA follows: TGCGCCAGCAGCCTTATTCCGGGACTGGGCAACTACGAGCAGTACTTC. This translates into CASSLIPGLGNYEQYF.

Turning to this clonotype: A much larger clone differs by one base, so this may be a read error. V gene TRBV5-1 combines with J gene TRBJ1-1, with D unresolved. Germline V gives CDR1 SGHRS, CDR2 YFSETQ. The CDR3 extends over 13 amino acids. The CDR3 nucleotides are TGCGCCAGCAGCGAGGGAAGAGGAACTGAAGCTCTCTTT. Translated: CASSEGRGTEALF.

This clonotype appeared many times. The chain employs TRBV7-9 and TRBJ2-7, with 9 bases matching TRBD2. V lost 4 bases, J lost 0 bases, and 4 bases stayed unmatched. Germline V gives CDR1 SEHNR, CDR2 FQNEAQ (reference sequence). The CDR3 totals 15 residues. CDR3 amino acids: CASSSGTSPSYEQYF. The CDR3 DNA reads TGTGCCAGCAGCTCCGGGACTAGCCCCTCCTACGAGCAGTACTTC.

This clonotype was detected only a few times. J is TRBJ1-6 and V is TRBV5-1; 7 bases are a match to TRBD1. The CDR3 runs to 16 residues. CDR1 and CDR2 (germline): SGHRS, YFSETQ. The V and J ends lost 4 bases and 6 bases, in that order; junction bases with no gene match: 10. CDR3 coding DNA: TGCGCCAGCAGCCCTACTGGGGACAGCCCTAATTCACCCCTCCACTTT. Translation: CASSPTGDSPNSPLHF.

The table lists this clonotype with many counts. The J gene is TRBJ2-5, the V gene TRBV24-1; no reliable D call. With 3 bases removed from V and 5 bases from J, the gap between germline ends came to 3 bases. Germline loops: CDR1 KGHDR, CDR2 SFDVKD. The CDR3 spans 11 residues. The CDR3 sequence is CATSDRETQYF. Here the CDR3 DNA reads TGTGCCACCAGTGATCGGGAGACCCAGTACTTC.

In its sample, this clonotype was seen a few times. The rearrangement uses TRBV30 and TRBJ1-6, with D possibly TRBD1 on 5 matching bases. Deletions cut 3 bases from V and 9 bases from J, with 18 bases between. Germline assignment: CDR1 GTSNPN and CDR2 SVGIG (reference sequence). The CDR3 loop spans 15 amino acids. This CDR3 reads CAWSPRRGWISPLHF. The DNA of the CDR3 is TGTGCCTGGAGCCCCCGGCGGGGGTGGATTTCACCCCTCCACTTT.

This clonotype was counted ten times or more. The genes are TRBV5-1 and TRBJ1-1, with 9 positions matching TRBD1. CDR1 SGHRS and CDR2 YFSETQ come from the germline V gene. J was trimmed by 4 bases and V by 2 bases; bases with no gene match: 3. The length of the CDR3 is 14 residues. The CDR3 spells CASSLGTGITEAFF. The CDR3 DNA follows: TGCGCCAGCAGCTTAGGGACAGGGATCACTGAAGCTTTCTTT. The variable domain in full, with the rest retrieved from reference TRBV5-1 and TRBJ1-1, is KAGVTQTPRYLIKTRGQQVTLSCSPISGHRSVSWYQQTPGQGLQFLFEYFSETQRNKGNFPGRFSGRQFSNSRSEMNVSTLELGDSALYLCASSLGTGITEAFFGQGTRLTVV.

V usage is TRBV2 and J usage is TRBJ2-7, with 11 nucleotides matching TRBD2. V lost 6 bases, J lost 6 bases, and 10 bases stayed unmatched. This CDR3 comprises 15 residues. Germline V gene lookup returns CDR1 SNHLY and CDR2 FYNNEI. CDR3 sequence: CASSARTSGFVEQYF. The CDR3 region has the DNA TGTGCCAGCAGCGCCCGGACTAGCGGGTTCGTCGAGCAGTACTTC.

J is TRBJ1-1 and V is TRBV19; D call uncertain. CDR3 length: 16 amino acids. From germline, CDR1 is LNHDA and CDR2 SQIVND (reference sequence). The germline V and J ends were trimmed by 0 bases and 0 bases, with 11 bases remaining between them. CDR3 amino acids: CASSIDPATMNTEAFF. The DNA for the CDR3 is TGTGCCAGTAGTATAGATCCGGCAACTATGAACACTGAAGCTTTCTTT.

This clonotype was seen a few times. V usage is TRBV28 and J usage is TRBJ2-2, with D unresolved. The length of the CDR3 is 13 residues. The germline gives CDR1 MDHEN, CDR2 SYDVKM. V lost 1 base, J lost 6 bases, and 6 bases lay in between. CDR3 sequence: CASSLSPAGELFF. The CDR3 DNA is TGTGCCAGCAGTTTATCACCTGCCGGGGAGCTGTTTTTT.

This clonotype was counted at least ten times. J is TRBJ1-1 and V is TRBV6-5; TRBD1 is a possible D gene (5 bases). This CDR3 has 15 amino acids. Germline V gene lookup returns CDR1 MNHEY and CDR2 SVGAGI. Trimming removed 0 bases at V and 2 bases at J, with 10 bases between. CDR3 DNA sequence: TGTGCCAGCAGTTACTCGAGTACAGGTAACACTGAAGCTTTCTTT. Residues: CASSYSSTGNTEAFF.

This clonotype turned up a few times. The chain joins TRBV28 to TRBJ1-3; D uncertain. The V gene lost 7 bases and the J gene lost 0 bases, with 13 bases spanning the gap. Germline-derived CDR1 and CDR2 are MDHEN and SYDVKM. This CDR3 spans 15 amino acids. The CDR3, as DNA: TGTGCCAGCAACCAAGTCACAGACTCTGGAAACACCATATATTTT. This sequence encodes CASNQVTDSGNTIYF.

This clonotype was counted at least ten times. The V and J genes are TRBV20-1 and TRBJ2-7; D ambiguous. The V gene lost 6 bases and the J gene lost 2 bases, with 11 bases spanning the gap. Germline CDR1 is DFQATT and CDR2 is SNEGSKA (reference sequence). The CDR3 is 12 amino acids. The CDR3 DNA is TGCAGTGCCAACGACAAAACCTACGAGCAGTACTTC. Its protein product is CSANDKTYEQYF.

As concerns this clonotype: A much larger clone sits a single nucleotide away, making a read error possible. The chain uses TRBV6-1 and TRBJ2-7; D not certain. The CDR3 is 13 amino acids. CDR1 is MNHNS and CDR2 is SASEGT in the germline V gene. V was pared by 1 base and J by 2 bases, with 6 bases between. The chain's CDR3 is CASSEVPPYEQYF. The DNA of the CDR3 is TGTGCCAGCAGTGAAGTCCCCCCCTACGAGCAGTACTTC.

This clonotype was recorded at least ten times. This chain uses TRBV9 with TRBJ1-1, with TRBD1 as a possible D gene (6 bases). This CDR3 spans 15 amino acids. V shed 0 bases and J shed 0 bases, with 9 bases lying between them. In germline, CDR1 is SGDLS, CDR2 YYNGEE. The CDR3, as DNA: TGTGCCAGCAGCGTAGGTCGGGACATGAACACTGAAGCTTTCTTT. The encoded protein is CASSVGRDMNTEAFF. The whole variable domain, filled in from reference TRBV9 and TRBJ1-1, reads DSGVTQTPKHLITATGQRVTLRCSPRSGDLSVYWYQQSLDQGLQFLIQYYNGEERAKGNILERFSAQQFPDLHSELNLSSLELGDSALYFCASSVGRDMNTEAFFGQGTRLTVV.

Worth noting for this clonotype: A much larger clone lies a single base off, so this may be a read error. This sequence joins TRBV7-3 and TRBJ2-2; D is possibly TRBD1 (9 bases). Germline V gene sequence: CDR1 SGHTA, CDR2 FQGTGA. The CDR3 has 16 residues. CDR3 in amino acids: CAGSLAGQGNTGELFF. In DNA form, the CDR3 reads TGTGCCGGCAGCTTAGCGGGACAGGGGAACACCGGGGAGCTGTTTTTT.

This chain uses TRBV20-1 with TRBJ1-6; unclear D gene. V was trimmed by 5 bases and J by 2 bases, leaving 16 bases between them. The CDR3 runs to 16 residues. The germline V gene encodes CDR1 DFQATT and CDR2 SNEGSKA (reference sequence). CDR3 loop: CSAPELGSTYNSPLHF. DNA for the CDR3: TGCAGTGCTCCCGAACTGGGCAGCACCTATAATTCACCCCTCCACTTT.

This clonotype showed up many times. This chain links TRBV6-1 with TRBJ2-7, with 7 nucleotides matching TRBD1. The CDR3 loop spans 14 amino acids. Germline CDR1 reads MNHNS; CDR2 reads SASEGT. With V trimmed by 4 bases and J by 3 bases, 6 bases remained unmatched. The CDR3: CASSGRDRIYEQYF. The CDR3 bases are TGTGCCAGCAGTGGCCGGGACAGAATCTACGAGCAGTACTTC.

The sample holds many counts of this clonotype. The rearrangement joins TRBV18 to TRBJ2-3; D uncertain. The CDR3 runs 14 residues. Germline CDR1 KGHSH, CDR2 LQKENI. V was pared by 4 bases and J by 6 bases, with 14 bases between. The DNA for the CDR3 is TGTGCCAGCTCACAAGGGCCCCCCGTGGATACGCAGTATTTT. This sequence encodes CASSQGPPVDTQYF.

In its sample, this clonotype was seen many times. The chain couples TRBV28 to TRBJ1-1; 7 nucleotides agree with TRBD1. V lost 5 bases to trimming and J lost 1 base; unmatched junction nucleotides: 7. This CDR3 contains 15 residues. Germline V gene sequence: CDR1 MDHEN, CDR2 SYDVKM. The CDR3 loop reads CASSSRGQKNTEAFF. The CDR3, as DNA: TGTGCCAGCAGTAGCCGGGGACAGAAGAACACTGAAGCTTTCTTT.